A single sample gave rise to the 21 T cell receptor beta chains below, sequenced in a study of shared clonotypes between healthy human individuals (dated by TCRdb to 2018 to 2020). Library construction relied on the immunoSEQ multiplex PCR assay. What TCRdb holds here is the immuneACCESS table cut down to in-frame rearrangements. Part of the clones is not present; checked against another copy, under half of the missing clones reflect an unresolved V gene, and the others are unexplained. In all, the sample holds about 480,000 clones, and 79% of those were seen once. Under 15% of the sample is held by the ten biggest clonotypes. Input material: PBMCs. The receptors here all came from a woman between 40 and 55 years old in good health. Some clones in this sample may be carry-over from other donors' samples.

The chain is built from TRBV11-2 and TRBJ2-5; 8 bases line up with TRBD2. V was pared by 5 bases and J by 5 bases, with 10 bases of the junction left unmatched. This CDR3 has 15 amino acids. The germline gives CDR1 SGHAT, CDR2 FQNNGV. CDR3 sequence reads: CASSPSGGAWETQYF. The CDR3, as DNA: TGTGCCAGCAGCCCATCGGGGGGGGCTTGGGAGACCCAGTACTTC.

V usage is TRBV15 and J usage is TRBJ2-1; D might be TRBD1 (6 bases). CDR3 length: 15 amino acids. Germline assignment: CDR1 LNHNV and CDR2 YYDKDF (reference sequence). V was pared by 0 bases and J by 13 bases, with 19 bases between. The CDR3: CATSRDPGQLGSQFF. The CDR3 region has the DNA TGTGCCACCAGCAGAGATCCAGGACAGCTAGGAAGCCAGTTCTTC.

The chain uses TRBV5-1 and TRBJ2-5, with D perhaps matching TRBD2 (6 bases). Germline-derived CDR1 and CDR2 are SGHRS and YFSETQ. V dropped 5 bases and J dropped 2 bases, with 22 bases sitting between them. The CDR3 length is 17 residues. CDR3 coding DNA: TGCGCCAGCAGATTACCGGGAGCAGCCCTGCCTCAAGAGACCCAGTACTTC. Residues: CASRLPGAALPQETQYF.

This chain connects TRBV9 to TRBJ1-2; D gene ambiguous. The CDR3 has 13 amino acids. CDR1 is SGDLS, CDR2 YYNGEE, per germline. The germline V and J ends were trimmed by 7 bases and 2 bases, with 12 bases remaining between them. CDR3 coding DNA: TGTGCCAGCCGCACGGGAACAAACTATGGCTACACCTTC. Translating gives CASRTGTNYGYTF.

Worth noting for this clone: Other DNA sequences of this sample code for an identical CDR3. The rearrangement uses TRBV7-2 and TRBJ2-1; 8 nucleotides align to TRBD2. The CDR3 extends over 15 amino acids. Germline V lookup: CDR1 SGHTA, CDR2 FQGNSA. The V gene end was trimmed by 1 base and the J gene end by 4 bases; junction bases not matched to a gene: 3. The CDR3 region has the DNA TGTGCCAGCAGCTTAGGCGGGAGGAGTTACAATGAGCAGTTCTTC. Its translation is CASSLGGRSYNEQFF.

The gene calls are TRBV19 and TRBJ2-1, with 7 nucleotides matching TRBD2. The CDR3 is 14 residues long. Losses at the gene ends were 6 bases for V and 3 bases for J; bases not matched to a gene: 5. CDR1 is LNHDA and CDR2 is SQIVND in the germline V gene (reference sequence). The CDR3 sequence is CASSGGDYYNEQFF. In DNA, the CDR3 is TGTGCCAGTAGCGGCGGGGACTACTACAATGAGCAGTTCTTC.

The V call is TRBV28, the J call TRBJ2-7; 8 positions match TRBD1. This CDR3 has 15 residues. The trim removed 6 bases at V and 2 bases at J, leaving 9 bases unmatched. Germline assignment: CDR1 MDHEN and CDR2 SYDVKM. This CDR3 is CASSTPGQATYEQYF. CDR3 bases: TGTGCCAGCAGCACGCCGGGACAGGCTACCTACGAGCAGTACTTC.

The chain joins TRBV7-9 to TRBJ1-3, with D possibly TRBD1 on 5 matching bases. Trimming cost V 5 bases and J 0 bases, with 14 bases left between them. The CDR3 is made up of 16 amino acids. Germline V lookup: CDR1 SEHNR, CDR2 FQNEAQ (reference sequence). CDR3 sequence reads: CASSAGTADSGNTIYF. Written as DNA, the CDR3 is TGTGCCAGCAGCGCCGGGACCGCCGACTCTGGAAACACCATATATTTT.

The rearrangement uses TRBV7-9 and TRBJ2-1; 10 positions agree with TRBD2. V gave up 2 bases and J gave up 7 bases; unmatched junction bases: 11. Per the germline V gene, CDR1 is SEHNR and CDR2 is FQNEAQ (reference sequence). CDR3 length: 17 amino acids. CDR3 DNA sequence: TGTGCCAGCAGCTTAAGCGTTAAGCGGGAGGGCAGGAATGAGCAGTTCTTC. Protein sequence: CASSLSVKREGRNEQFF.

The chain combines TRBV7-9 with TRBJ2-3; the match to TRBD2 covers 9 bases. The trim removed 4 bases at V and 0 bases at J, leaving 11 bases unmatched. Germline CDR1 SEHNR, CDR2 FQNEAQ (reference sequence). There are 18 residues in the CDR3. The CDR3 region has the DNA TGTGCCAGCAGCTCAGGCCGGGGGCTAGCGGGAAGCACAGATACGCAGTATTTT. Protein sequence: CASSSGRGLAGSTDTQYF.

The genes are TRBV18 and TRBJ2-7, with 12 bases aligning to TRBD2. V was clipped by 3 bases and J by 2 bases; unmatched bases: 5. The CDR3 spans 16 residues. Germline loops: CDR1 KGHSH, CDR2 LQKENI. The chain's CDR3 is CASSPTSGSSPYEQYF. In nucleotides, the CDR3 is TGTGCCAGCTCACCGACTAGCGGGAGCTCCCCCTACGAGCAGTACTTC.

The chain carries TRBV6-5 and TRBJ2-6; D unresolved. Trimming took 5 bases from V and 1 from J, leaving 6 bases between them. The germline V gene encodes CDR1 MNHEY and CDR2 SVGAGI. CDR3 length equals 14 residues. CDR3 amino acids: CASSRPSGANVLTF. In DNA, the CDR3 is TGTGCCAGCAGTCGACCTTCTGGGGCCAACGTCCTGACTTTC.

The chain carries TRBV28 and TRBJ1-4; no clear D gene. The V end was cut by 2 bases, the J end by 8 bases, with 12 bases between. The CDR3 runs 14 residues. Per germline, CDR1 MDHEN and CDR2 SYDVKM. The CDR3 reads CASSLVSRSEKLFF. The DNA of the CDR3 is TGTGCCAGCAGTTTAGTAAGTAGGAGCGAAAAACTGTTTTTT.

The rearrangement joins TRBV27 to TRBJ2-7, with TRBD1 as a possible D gene (6 bases). The CDR3 consists of 14 residues. Germline V CDR1 and CDR2: MNHEY, SMNVEV (reference sequence). Deletions cut 2 bases from V and 1 base from J, with 9 bases between. This CDR3 is CASSLGTLSYEQYF. The CDR3 DNA reads as TGTGCCAGCAGTTTAGGGACACTATCCTACGAGCAGTACTTC.

This rearrangement joins TRBV6-6 to TRBJ2-5; D gene unclear. The end of the DNA fits TRBJ2-7 better, so the J call may be wrong. Germline V CDR1 and CDR2: MNHNY, SVGAGI (reference sequence). CDR3 length: 13 residues. This chain's CDR3 is CASRPLGAYEQYF. Here the CDR3 DNA reads TGTGCCAGCAGGCCCCTGGGCGCATACGAGCAGTACTTC.

This clone was seen only once. The rearrangement joins TRBV7-2 to TRBJ1-4; D may be TRBD1 (6 bases). V was trimmed by 7 bases and J by 8 bases, leaving 17 bases between them. The CDR3 has 14 amino acids. Germline V gene lookup returns CDR1 SGHTA and CDR2 FQGNSA. The CDR3 loop reads CASTLGGQGEKLFF. The CDR3 DNA sequence: TGTGCCAGCACCTTGGGGGGACAAGGGGAAAAACTGTTTTTT.

V is TRBV9 and J is TRBJ2-4; no reliable D call. Germline values: CDR1 SGDLS, CDR2 YYNGEE. Between the trimmed V and J ends, which lost 4 bases and 0 bases, there was a span of 8 bases. There are 14 residues in the CDR3. The CDR3 protein is CASSPELAKNIQYF. Here the CDR3 DNA reads TGTGCCAGCAGCCCCGAACTAGCCAAAAACATTCAGTACTTC.

This clone was seen only a few times. The rearrangement joins TRBV6-6 to TRBJ1-3, with no clear D. Deletions cut 4 bases from V and 0 bases from J, with 7 bases between. CDR1 and CDR2 (germline): MNHNY, SVGAGI (reference sequence). CDR3 size: 14 residues. CDR3 loop: CASSSLSSGNTIYF. The DNA for the CDR3 is TGTGCCAGCAGTTCCCTAAGCTCTGGAAACACCATATATTTT.

V usage is TRBV15 and J usage is TRBJ2-5; TRBD2 is a possible D gene (5 bases). Trimming stripped 5 bases from V and 2 bases from J, with 9 bases between. Per the germline V gene, CDR1 is LNHNV and CDR2 is YYDKDF (reference sequence). The CDR3 loop spans 13 amino acids. The CDR3: CATSFSGQETQYF. The CDR3 nucleotides read TGTGCCACCAGCTTTTCGGGGCAAGAGACCCAGTACTTC.

V is TRBV5-4 and J is TRBJ1-1, with 7 nucleotides matching TRBD1. Germline CDR1 and CDR2: SGHNT and YYREEE (reference sequence). Unmatched junction bases numbered 3, after V lost 3 bases and J lost 1 base. The CDR3 is 14 residues long. The CDR3 protein is CASSSGQENTEAFF. The CDR3 region has the DNA TGTGCCAGCAGCTCAGGACAGGAGAACACTGAAGCTTTCTTT.

The chain carries TRBV30 and TRBJ1-5; D gene uncertain. CDR3 length: 13 amino acids. V lost 0 bases and J 7 bases, leaving 10 bases between the germline ends. CDR1 is GTSNPN and CDR2 is SVGIG in the germline V gene (reference sequence). The CDR3 nucleotides are TGTGCCTGGAGTGTGCATTTTAGGCAGCCCCAGCATTTT. This translates into CAWSVHFRQPQHF. Combining the CDR3 with reference TRBV30 and TRBJ1-5 gives the whole variable domain SQTIHQWPATLVQPVGSPLSLECTVEGTSNPNLYWYRQAAGRGLQLLFYSVGIGQISSEVPQNLSASRPQDRQFILSSKKLLLSDSGFYLCAWSVHFRQPQHFGDGTRLSIL.